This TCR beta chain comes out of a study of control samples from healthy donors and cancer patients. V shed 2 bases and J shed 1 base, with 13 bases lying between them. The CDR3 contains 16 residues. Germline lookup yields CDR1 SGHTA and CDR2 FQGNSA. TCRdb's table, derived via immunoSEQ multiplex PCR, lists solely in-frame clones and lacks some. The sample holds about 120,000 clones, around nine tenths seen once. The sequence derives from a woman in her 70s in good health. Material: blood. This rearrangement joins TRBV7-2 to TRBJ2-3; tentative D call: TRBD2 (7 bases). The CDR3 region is CASSLRGTTRTDTQYF. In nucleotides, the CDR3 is TGTGCCAGCAGCTTAAGGGGGACTACACGCACAGATACGCAGTATTTT.